This T cell receptor beta chain was recorded in a study of beta chain features in type 1 diabetes. Study outcomes and limitations: There were fewer insertions and more deletions at the VDJ junctions of type 1 diabetes patients.

The isolated RNA, all of it, was reverse transcribed, so expressed TCRB transcripts were what got sequenced. The table came from immunoSEQ multiplex PCR; TCRdb's copy has only in-frame clones and leaves some out. The sample comprises 120,000 to 150,000 clones, 6.5% to 8.5% of which are singletons, and about 1.4% rests with the top ten. This clone was counted between two and nine times. Its antigen is unidentified. CD45RO/CCR7/CD25/CD127/CD95/CD27 sorting isolated CD4+ naive, central memory, regulatory and stem cell-like memory cells. Populations obtained by sorting all exceeded 95% purity. The receptor was isolated from a woman between 25 and 40 years old in good health. Sequencing was performed on central memory CD4+ T cells from blood.

CDR3 loop: CASSSPTTFSGNTIYF. Written as DNA, the CDR3 is TGTGCCAGCAGCAGTCCGACAACTTTCTCTGGAAACACCATATATTTT. The chain links TRBV28 to TRBJ1-3; unclear D gene. The CDR3 length is 16 residues. The germline V gene has CDR1 MDHEN and CDR2 SYDVKM. V was trimmed by 6 bases and J by 0 bases, leaving 15 bases between them.